The source of this TCR beta chain is a study of blood T cell repertoires in COVID-19. About the study: The study drew acute and convalescent COVID-19 samples from the United States, Italy and Spain. T cells, B-cell-depleted T cells, or PBMCs provided the cDNA or gDNA that served as material.

Per the study methods: Amplified reference gene primers provided the basis for estimating nucleated cell counts. TCRdb keeps only in-frame clones here, not all; method: immunoSEQ multiplex PCR. V and J calls and clone size are as listed in that table; D and trimming were resolved from the DNA. The sample records 200,000 to 250,000 clones, about four fifths being singletons. CDR1 is MDHEN and CDR2 is SYDVKM in the germline V gene. CDR3 length: 15 residues. V was clipped by 3 bases and J by 4 bases, with 15 bases between them. This chain connects TRBV28 to TRBJ1-2, with a tentative D call TRBD1 (6 bases). Material for sequencing was peripheral blood. The receptor comes from a woman aged 18-29 years with acute or convalescent COVID-19. CDR3 region: CASSFPQRQVYGYTF. The CDR3 DNA is TGTGCCAGCAGTTTTCCGCAACGACAGGTCTATGGCTACACCTTC.